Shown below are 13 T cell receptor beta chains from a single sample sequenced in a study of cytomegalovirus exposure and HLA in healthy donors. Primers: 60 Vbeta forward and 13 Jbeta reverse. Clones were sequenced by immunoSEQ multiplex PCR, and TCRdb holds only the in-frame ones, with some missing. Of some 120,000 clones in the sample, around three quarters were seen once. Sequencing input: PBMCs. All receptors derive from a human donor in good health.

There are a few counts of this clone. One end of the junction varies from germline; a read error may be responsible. CDR3 sequence (DNA): TGTGCCACCAGCCGACAGGGGGTGAATACTGAAGCTTTCTTT. This encodes CATSRQGVNTEAFF. The chain has TRBV15 and TRBJ1-1; TRBD1 agrees at 9 bases. Germline V gives CDR1 LNHNV, CDR2 YYDKDF (reference sequence). This CDR3 is built from 14 residues.

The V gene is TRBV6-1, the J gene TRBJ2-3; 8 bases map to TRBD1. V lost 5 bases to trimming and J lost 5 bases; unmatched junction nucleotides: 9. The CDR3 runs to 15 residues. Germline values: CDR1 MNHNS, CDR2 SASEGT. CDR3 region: CASSRDRDRRDTQYF. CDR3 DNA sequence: TGTGCCAGCAGTCGTGACCGGGACAGGAGAGATACGCAGTATTTT.

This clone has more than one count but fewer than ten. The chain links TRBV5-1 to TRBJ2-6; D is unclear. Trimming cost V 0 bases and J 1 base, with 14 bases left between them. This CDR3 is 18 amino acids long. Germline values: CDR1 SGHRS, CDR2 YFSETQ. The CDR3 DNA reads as TGCGCCAGCAGCTTGGTGTCAGCGACCCCGTCTGGGGCCAACGTCCTGACTTTC. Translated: CASSLVSATPSGANVLTF.

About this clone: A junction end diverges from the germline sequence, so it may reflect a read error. CDR3 amino acids: CASSLRQLPYAQYF. The DNA of the CDR3 is TGTGCCAGCAGCTTAAGACAGTTACCCTACGCGCAGTACTTC. The rearrangement uses TRBV13 and TRBJ2-7; D may be TRBD1 (5 bases). The length of the CDR3 is 14 residues. CDR1 is PRHDT, CDR2 FYEKMQ, per germline (reference sequence).

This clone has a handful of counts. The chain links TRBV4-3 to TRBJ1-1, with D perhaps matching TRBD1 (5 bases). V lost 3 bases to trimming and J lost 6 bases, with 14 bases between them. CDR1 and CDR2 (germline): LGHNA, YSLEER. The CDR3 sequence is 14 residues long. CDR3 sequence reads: CASSQGVRGAEAFF. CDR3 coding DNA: TGCGCCAGCAGCCAGGGTGTAAGGGGCGCTGAAGCTTTCTTT.

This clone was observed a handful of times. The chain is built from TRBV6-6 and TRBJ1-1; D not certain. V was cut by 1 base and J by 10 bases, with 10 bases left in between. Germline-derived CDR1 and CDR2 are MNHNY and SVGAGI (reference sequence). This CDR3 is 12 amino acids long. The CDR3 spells CASSYYGERAFF. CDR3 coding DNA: TGTGCCAGCAGTTACTACGGGGAGAGAGCTTTCTTT.

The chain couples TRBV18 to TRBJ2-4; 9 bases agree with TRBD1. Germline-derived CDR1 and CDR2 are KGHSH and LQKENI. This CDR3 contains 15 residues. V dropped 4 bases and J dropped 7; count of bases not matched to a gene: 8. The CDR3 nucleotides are TGTGCCAGCTCACTTGACAGGGGGAACACGAACATTCAGTACTTC. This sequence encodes CASSLDRGNTNIQYF.

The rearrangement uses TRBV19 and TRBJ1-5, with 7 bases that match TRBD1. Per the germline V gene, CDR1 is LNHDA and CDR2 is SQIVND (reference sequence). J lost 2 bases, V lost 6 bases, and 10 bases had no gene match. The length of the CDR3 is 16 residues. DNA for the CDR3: TGTGCCAGTAGCGAGAGTGGAGGGACAGGCAATCAGCCCCAGCATTTT. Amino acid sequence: CASSESGGTGNQPQHF.

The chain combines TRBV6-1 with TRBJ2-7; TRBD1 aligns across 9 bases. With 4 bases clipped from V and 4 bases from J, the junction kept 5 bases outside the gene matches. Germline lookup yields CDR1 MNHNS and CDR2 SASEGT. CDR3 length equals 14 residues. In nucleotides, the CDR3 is TGTGCCAGCAGTGGACAGGGGGGACCATACGAGCAGTACTTC. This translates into CASSGQGGPYEQYF.

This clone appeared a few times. The DNA of the CDR3 is TGTGCCAGCAGCTTAGTTACATCGTCTGGCTACACCTTC. It is translated as CASSLVTSSGYTF. V is TRBV11-2 and J is TRBJ1-2; D unresolved. Germline-derived CDR1 and CDR2 are SGHAT and FQNNGV. The CDR3 contains 13 residues. Between the trimmed V and J ends, which lost 1 base and 7 bases, there was a span of 10 bases. Full variable domain (missing parts from reference TRBV11-2 and TRBJ1-2): EAGVAQSPRYKIIEKRQSVAFWCNPISGHATLYWYQQILGQGPKLLIQFQNNGVVDDSQLPKDRFSAERLKGVDSTLKIQPAKLEDSAVYLCASSLVTSSGYTFGSGTRLTVV.

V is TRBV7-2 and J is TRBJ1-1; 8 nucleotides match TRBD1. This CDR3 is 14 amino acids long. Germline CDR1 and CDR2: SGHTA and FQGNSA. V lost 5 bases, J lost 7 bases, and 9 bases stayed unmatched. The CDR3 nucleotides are TGTGCCAGCAGCGCCGGACAGGGACGAAGTGAAGCTTTCTTT. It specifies CASSAGQGRSEAFF. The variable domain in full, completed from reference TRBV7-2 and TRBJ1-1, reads GAGVSQSPSNKVTEKGKDVELRCDPISGHTALYWYRQSLGQGLEFLIYFQGNSAPDKSGLPSDRFSAERTGGSVSTLTIQRTQQEDSAVYLCASSAGQGRSEAFFGQGTRLTVV.

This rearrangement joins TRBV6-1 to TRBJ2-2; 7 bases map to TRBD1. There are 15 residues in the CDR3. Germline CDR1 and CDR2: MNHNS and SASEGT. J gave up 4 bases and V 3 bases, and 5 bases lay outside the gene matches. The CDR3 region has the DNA TGTGCCAGCAGTGAGGGACAGTCATTCACCGGGGAGCTGTTTTTT. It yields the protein CASSEGQSFTGELFF.

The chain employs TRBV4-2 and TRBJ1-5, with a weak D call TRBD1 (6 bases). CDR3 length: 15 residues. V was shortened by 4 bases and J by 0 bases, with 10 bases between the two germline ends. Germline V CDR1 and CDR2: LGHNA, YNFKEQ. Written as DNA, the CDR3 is TGTGCCAGCAGCCCCCAGGGGAGTAGCAATCAGCCCCAGCATTTT. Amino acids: CASSPQGSSNQPQHF.